The clone carrying this TCR beta chain is a singleton in its sample. This entry comes from a study of blood T cell repertoires in COVID-19. Turning to the study itself: The United States, Italy and Spain provided the acute and convalescent COVID-19 samples. PBMCs, B-cell-depleted T cells, or T cells were the source of the cDNA or gDNA that made up the material.

In the authors' workflow: Scientists estimated how many nucleated cells there were by amplifying reference gene primers. Libraries were prepared by immunoSEQ multiplex PCR; TCRdb keeps only in-frame clonotypes and omits some of them. That table is the source of V, J and clone size, and D and trimming were worked out from the DNA. The table has roughly 57,000 clones, around 77% seen once. The CDR3 is 15 residues long. Between the trimmed V and J ends, which lost 5 bases and 4 bases, there was a span of 14 bases. Looked up from germline, CDR1 is SGHTA and CDR2 is FQGTGA. Sequenced: peripheral blood. The rearrangement links TRBV7-3 to TRBJ2-2; D is possibly TRBD1 (6 bases). This receptor was taken from a man in his sixties with acute or convalescent COVID-19. CDR3 protein: CASSTVPGVTGELFF. The CDR3 nucleotides are TGTGCCAGCAGCACGGTGCCAGGGGTCACCGGGGAGCTGTTTTTT. Full variable domain (outside the CDR3, taken from reference TRBV7-3 and TRBJ2-2): GAGVSQTPSNKVTEKGKYVELRCDPISGHTALYWYRQSLGQGPEFLIYFQGTGAADDSGLPNDRFFAVRPEGSVSTLKIQRTERGDSAVYLCASSTVPGVTGELFFGEGSRLTVL.